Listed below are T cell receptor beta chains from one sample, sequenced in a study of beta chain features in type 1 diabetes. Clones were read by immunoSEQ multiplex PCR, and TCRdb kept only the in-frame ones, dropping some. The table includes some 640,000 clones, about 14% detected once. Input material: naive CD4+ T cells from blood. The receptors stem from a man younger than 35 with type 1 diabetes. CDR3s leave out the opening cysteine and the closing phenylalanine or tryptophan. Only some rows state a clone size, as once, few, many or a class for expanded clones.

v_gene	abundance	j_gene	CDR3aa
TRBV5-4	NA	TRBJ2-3	ASSANRGASTDTQY
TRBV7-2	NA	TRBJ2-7	ASESSGGHEQY
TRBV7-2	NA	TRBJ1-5	ASSLDPVNQPQH
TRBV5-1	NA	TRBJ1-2	ASSLAGAPGYT
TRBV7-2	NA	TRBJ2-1	ASSLTLILAGGNEQF
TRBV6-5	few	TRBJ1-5	ASSYSIGYQPQH
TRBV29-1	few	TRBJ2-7	SFGDGSYEQY
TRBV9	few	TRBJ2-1	ASSVVGGGWQF
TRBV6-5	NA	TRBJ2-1	ASSYLGYEQF
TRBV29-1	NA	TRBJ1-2	SVDKDRDYGYT
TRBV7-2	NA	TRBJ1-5	ASSPEVTVNQPQH
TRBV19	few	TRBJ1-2	ASSEGRVNYGYT
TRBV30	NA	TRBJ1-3	AWSRGSSSGNTIY
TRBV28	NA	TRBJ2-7	ASTVTGTGSYEQY
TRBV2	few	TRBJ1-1	ASRPTAWAEAF
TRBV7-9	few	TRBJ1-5	ASRDRPNQPQH
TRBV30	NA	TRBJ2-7	AWRAKGSQGREQY
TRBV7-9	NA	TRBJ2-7	ASSPTPGEQY
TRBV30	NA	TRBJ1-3	AWSFAGQAIENTIY
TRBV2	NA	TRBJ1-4	ASGRLGEKLF
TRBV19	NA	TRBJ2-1	ASRPYIVGTLNEQF
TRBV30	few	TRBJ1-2	ALSGLYNYGYT
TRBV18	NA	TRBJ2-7	ASSPPGGEQY
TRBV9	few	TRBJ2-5	ASSYDRGQETQY
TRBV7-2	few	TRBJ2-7	ASSLGSYEQY
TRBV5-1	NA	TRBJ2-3	ASSLAGGPSTDTQY
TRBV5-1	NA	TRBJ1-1	ASSLGFLEEGNTEAF
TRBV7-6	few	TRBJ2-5	ASSLNRGPETQY
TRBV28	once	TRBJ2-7	ASSSGVIYEQY
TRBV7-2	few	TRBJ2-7	ASSEDRDRLYEQY
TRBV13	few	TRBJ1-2	ASSRDGSSGGYT
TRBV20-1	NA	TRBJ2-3	SADSTDTQY
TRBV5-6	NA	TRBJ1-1	ASSLRVTGKGSTEAF
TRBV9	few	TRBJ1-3	ASSFLSDGGNTIY
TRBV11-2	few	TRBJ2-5	ASSLGLLAGWEETQY
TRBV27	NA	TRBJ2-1	ASSLAEAGEQF
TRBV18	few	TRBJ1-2	ASSPPRDSYGYT
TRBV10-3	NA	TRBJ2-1	AISDRPGTAGQYEQF
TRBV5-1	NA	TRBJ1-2	ASSLDSGTYYGYT
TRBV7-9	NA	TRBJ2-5	ASSSKWTGNQETQY
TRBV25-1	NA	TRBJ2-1	ASSDPSGGAGEQF
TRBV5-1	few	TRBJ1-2	ASSLDGRQDGYT
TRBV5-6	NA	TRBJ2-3	ASSLARGLSTDTQY
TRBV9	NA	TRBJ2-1	ASAAFSYNEQF
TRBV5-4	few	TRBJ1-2	ASSSPGRTNYGYT
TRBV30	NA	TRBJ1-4	AWSGGRTNEKLF
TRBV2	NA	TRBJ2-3	ASSRLRDTQY
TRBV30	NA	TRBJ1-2	AWRRPHGYT
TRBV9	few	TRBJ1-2	ASSVGSFQSYGYT
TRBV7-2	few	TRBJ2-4	ASSSRVAKNIQY
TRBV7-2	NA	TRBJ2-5	ASSLKARVETQY